The TCR beta chain described here comes from a study of T cells in Graves' hyperthyroidism and ophthalmopathy. Study conclusions and caveats: By a 13 V-J model, ophthalmopathy was set apart from stable hyperthyroidism. In blood, most of the thyroid clonotypes expanded above 0.001 were also present.

This CDR3 is 13 amino acids long. Note on this clonotype: What it recognizes is unknown. This may be a read error: a much more frequent sequence differs by one nucleotide.

TCR beta CDR3 region amplification was performed from RNA transcripts. HTBI primers were employed in a first-round RT-PCR of the TCR CDR3. TCRdb reprocessed the multiplex PCR reads via MiXCR and lists one record per CDR3 protein. The top ten clones hold approximately 12% of a sample with approximately 690,000 distinct CDR3 sequences, about 14% of them seen once. With duration under 3 months, ophthalmopathy was active: Clinical Activity Score at least 3, NOSPECS at least 4. Diagnoses used clinical symptoms, serum thyroxine and TRAb, thyroid ultrasound and orbital computed tomography. The source of this sequence is a woman between 50 and 59 years old with Graves' ophthalmopathy. This chain joins TRBV12-3 or TRBV12-4 and TRBJ2-7; D gene ambiguous. Sequencing was done on a sample of blood. CDR3 nucleotide sequence: TGTGCCAGCAGTTTTGGGGTCTCCTACGAGCAGTGCTTC. This sequence encodes CASSFGVSYEQCF.